The rows below give T cell receptor beta chains drawn from one sample of a study of pediatric ulcerative colitis. Data came from immunoSEQ multiplex PCR; TCRdb stores just in-frame clones and leaves some out. Of 32,000 or so clones listed, 82% were seen once; the top ten hold around 4.4%. The sequencing input was blood. Source of these receptors: a boy under 18 with severe ulcerative colitis. The CDR3 runs from the conserved cysteine through the conserved F or W. The order of the fields is V gene, J gene, clone size, D gene, CDR3 DNA, CDR3 protein. D genes are given only for firm matches. Where a row states a size, it is once, few, many or the class of an expanded clone; other rows omit it.

>TRBV5-1|TRBJ2-1|.|TRBD1
TGCGCCAGCAGCTGGGACAGCTCCTACAATGAGCAGTTCTTC
CASSWDSSYNEQFF
>TRBV12-5|TRBJ2-7|.|TRBD2
TGTGCTAGTGGCCCCCCGGGAGGGAGAAACTACGAGCAGTACTTC
CASGPPGGRNYEQYF
>TRBV7-2|TRBJ2-1|.|.
TGTGCCAGCAGCTTTAGCATATACAATGAGCAGTTCTTC
CASSFSIYNEQFF
>TRBV7-7|TRBJ2-2|.|TRBD2
TGTGCTAGCAGCACAAGCGGGGGGGGCACCGGGGAGCTGTTTTTT
CASSTSGGGTGELFF
>TRBV21-1|TRBJ1-1|.|.
TGTGCCAGCAACATATTGTGGGGACAGGGCCTGAACACTGAAGCTTTCTTT
CASNILWGQGLNTEAFF
>TRBV4-1|TRBJ2-7|.|.
TGCGCCAGCAGCCAAGCAGGGGACTACGAGCAGTACTTC
CASSQAGDYEQYF
>TRBV5-5|TRBJ1-6|.|.
TGTGCCAGCAGCTCCGTACCGACAGCTATCAATTCACCCCTCCACTTT
CASSSVPTAINSPLHF
>TRBV18|TRBJ1-2|few|.
TGTGCCAGCTCACCACCGAGTCAGGCCAACTATGGCTACACCTTC
CASSPPSQANYGYTF
>TRBV7-6|TRBJ2-5|.|.
TGTGCCAGCAGCTTAGCCAGCGTAATGGAGACCCAGTACTTC
CASSLASVMETQYF
>TRBV7-2|TRBJ2-3|.|.
TGTGCCAGCAGCTTTCTGATTGGGGGGGATACGCAGTATTTT
CASSFLIGGDTQYF
>TRBV15|TRBJ2-7|.|.
TGTGCCACCAGCAGAGGTACTGGGGTCTACGAGCAGTACTTC
CATSRGTGVYEQYF
>TRBV9|TRBJ2-1|.|TRBD2
TGTGCCAGCAGCGCGAGCGGGAAAATGGATGAGCAGTTCTTC
CASSASGKMDEQFF
>TRBV7-2|TRBJ1-2|.|.
TGTGCCAGCAGCTACGACAGGACGGGGGTCTATGGCTACACCTTC
CASSYDRTGVYGYTF
>TRBV6-5|TRBJ2-5|.|.
TGTGCCAGCAGCTGGGGCCCATCGTCTTTGGAGACCCAGTACTTC
CASSWGPSSLETQYF
>TRBV12-2|TRBJ1-5|.|.
TGTGCAAGTCGCACCGGGACAGTCAATCAGCCCCAGCATTTT
CASRTGTVNQPQHF
>TRBV2|TRBJ1-1|.|.
TGTGCCAGCAGGCTAAACCCAGTGAACACTGAAGCTTTCTTT
CASRLNPVNTEAFF
>TRBV2|TRBJ2-7|.|.
TGTGCCAGCGGATTGATAACCTACGAGCAGTACTTC
CASGLITYEQYF
>TRBV2|TRBJ1-2|few|.
TGTGCCAGCAGCAGCTATGGCTACACCTTC
CASSSYGYTF
>TRBV29-1|TRBJ2-5|once|TRBD2
TGCAGCGTTGGGGCTAGCGGGCGACAAGAGACCCAGTACTTC
CSVGASGRQETQYF
>TRBV7-2|TRBJ2-2|.|TRBD2
TGTGCCAGCCAAGCGGGGGGCGCGAACACCGGGGAGCTGTTTTTT
CASQAGGANTGELFF
>TRBV29-1|TRBJ1-1|.|.
TGCAGCGTTAAGAGGAAGGACTCGAACACTGAAGCTTTCTTT
CSVKRKDSNTEAFF
>TRBV7-9|TRBJ2-7|.|.
TGTGCCAGCAGCTTGACAGCTAACGACGAGCAGTACTTC
CASSLTANDEQYF
>TRBV6-5|TRBJ2-5|.|.
TGTGCCAGCAGGTCATTAACCGGGACGTCGGAGACCCAGTACTTC
CASRSLTGTSETQYF
>TRBV7-6|TRBJ1-4|.|.
TGTGCCAGCAGCCGGAGGGGTGAAAAACTGTTTTTT
CASSRRGEKLFF
>TRBV6-1|TRBJ2-3|.|TRBD2
TGTGCCAGCAGTGGTCAAAGCGGGGGAGGTTCCGATACGCAGTATTTT
CASSGQSGGGSDTQYF
>TRBV7-9|TRBJ1-2|once|TRBD1
TGTGCCAGCAGCTTATCGGACAGGGTTTATGGCTACACCTTC
CASSLSDRVYGYTF
>TRBV2|TRBJ1-4|.|.
TGTGCCAGCAGCCGCACAGGGATGGCTAATGAAAAACTGTTTTTT
CASSRTGMANEKLFF
>TRBV10-3|TRBJ1-1|few|.
TGTGCCATCAGTGAGAGGGATCAAACTGAAGCTTTCTTT
CAISERDQTEAFF
>TRBV30|TRBJ2-2|.|.
TGTGCCTGGAGGTTAAAGGGGCCCGGGGAGCTGTTTTTT
CAWRLKGPGELFF
>TRBV5-4|TRBJ2-2|.|TRBD1
TGTGCCAGCAGCTTCGACGGGACAGGGATATACACCGGGGAGCTGTTTTTT
CASSFDGTGIYTGELFF
>TRBV2|TRBJ2-3|.|.
TGTGCCAGCAGTCCAGACACAGATACGCAGTATTTT
CASSPDTDTQYF
>TRBV7-9|TRBJ2-3|few|.
TGTGCCAGCAGCTCCGAGGGCACAGATACGCAGTATTTT
CASSSEGTDTQYF
>TRBV10-2|TRBJ2-1|.|TRBD2
TGCGCCAGCAGCAGCGGGGGCTCATACAATGAGCAGTTCTTC
CASSSGGSYNEQFF
>TRBV6-5|TRBJ1-5|few|.
TGTGCCAGCAGCATGACAATTAGCAATCAGCCCCAGCATTTT
CASSMTISNQPQHF
>TRBV5-6|TRBJ1-1|.|.
TGTGCCAGCAGCTTGGTGTATAACACTGAAGCTTTCTTT
CASSLVYNTEAFF
>TRBV6-5|TRBJ2-5|once|TRBD2
TGTGCCAGCAGCCCCCGACTAGCGGCGGGGGAGACCCAGTACTTC
CASSPRLAAGETQYF
>TRBV5-1|TRBJ1-1|.|.
TGCGCCAGCAGCCGGGACAACACTGAAGCTTTCTTT
CASSRDNTEAFF
>TRBV5-6|TRBJ2-2|.|.
TGTGCCAGCAGCTTAGACCCCCCCGGGGAGCTGTTTTTT
CASSLDPPGELFF
>TRBV7-2|TRBJ2-7|.|.
TGTGCCAGCAAAGTGGGCGCCGGGAACGCCTACGAGCAGTACTTC
CASKVGAGNAYEQYF
>TRBV5-4|TRBJ2-2|.|.
TGTGCCAGCAGTCCGCATACAGGGGAGGTCGGGGAGCTGTTTTTT
CASSPHTGEVGELFF
>TRBV29-1|TRBJ1-2|.|.
TGCAGCGTTAAAGTTTCTGGCTACACCTTC
CSVKVSGYTF
>TRBV5-6|TRBJ2-5|.|.
TGTGCCAGCAGCTTGGAGGGCCGCCAAGAGACCCAGTACTTC
CASSLEGRQETQYF
>TRBV11-2|TRBJ2-3|.|.
TGTGCCAGCAGCTTTTTCTCCACCCCCGGCGCAGATACGCAGTATTTT
CASSFFSTPGADTQYF
>TRBV7-9|TRBJ2-3|.|.
TGTGCCAGCAGCCCACGGACAAATAGGCGTCGAACAGATACGCAGTATTTT
CASSPRTNRRRTDTQYF
>TRBV4-3|TRBJ1-1|.|.
TGCGCCAGCAGCCAATCCGGGTTCATAGAGAACACTGAAGCTTTCTTT
CASSQSGFIENTEAFF
>TRBV7-6|TRBJ1-1|few|.
TGTGCCAGCAGCCTACAATCGGACGTTAACACTGAAGCTTTCTTT
CASSLQSDVNTEAFF
>TRBV6-5|TRBJ2-1|.|.
TGTGCCAGCAGTCCCAGGGATTCCGCCTACAATGAGCAGTTCTTC
CASSPRDSAYNEQFF
>TRBV2|TRBJ1-4|.|.
TGTGCCAGCAAAAGGCGGGACCTTAATGAAAAACTGTTTTTT
CASKRRDLNEKLFF
>TRBV9|TRBJ1-2|.|TRBD1
TGTGCCAGCAGCGTAGACTTTGAGAGGCCCGGACAGGGTGGCTACACCTTC
CASSVDFERPGQGGYTF
>TRBV19|TRBJ1-2|.|.
TGTGCCAGTAGTAGCCCTCCAAGCGGCTATGGCTACACCTTC
CASSSPPSGYGYTF
>TRBV11-3|TRBJ2-5|.|.
TGTGCCAGCAGCTTAGGCTTCGGGGATGGGGGAGAGACCCAGTACTTC
CASSLGFGDGGETQYF
>TRBV9|TRBJ2-3|.|.
TGTGCCAGCAGCGTAGGGGGCAGCCCAGATACGCAGTATTTT
CASSVGGSPDTQYF
>TRBV19|TRBJ1-1|.|.
TGTGCCAGTAGTGCCGGGGGACGGAGCAACACTGAAGCTTTCTTT
CASSAGGRSNTEAFF
>TRBV9|TRBJ2-1|medium-sized|TRBD2
TGTGCCAGCAGCGTAGGGAGCGGGGGGGCTCGGGAGCAGTTCTTC
CASSVGSGGAREQFF
>TRBV11-2|TRBJ2-1|.|TRBD1
TGTGCCAGCAGCCCTACAGGGGGCAGGAATGAGCAGTTCTTC
CASSPTGGRNEQFF
>TRBV2|TRBJ1-6|.|.
TGTGCCAGCAGTGAAGCGCGGGGGACGGCTCATTTTTATTCACCCCTCCACTTT
CASSEARGTAHFYSPLHF
>TRBV6-5|TRBJ2-1|.|.
TGTGCCAGCAGTTCCCACGGGACATCGTACAATGAGCAGTTCTTC
CASSSHGTSYNEQFF